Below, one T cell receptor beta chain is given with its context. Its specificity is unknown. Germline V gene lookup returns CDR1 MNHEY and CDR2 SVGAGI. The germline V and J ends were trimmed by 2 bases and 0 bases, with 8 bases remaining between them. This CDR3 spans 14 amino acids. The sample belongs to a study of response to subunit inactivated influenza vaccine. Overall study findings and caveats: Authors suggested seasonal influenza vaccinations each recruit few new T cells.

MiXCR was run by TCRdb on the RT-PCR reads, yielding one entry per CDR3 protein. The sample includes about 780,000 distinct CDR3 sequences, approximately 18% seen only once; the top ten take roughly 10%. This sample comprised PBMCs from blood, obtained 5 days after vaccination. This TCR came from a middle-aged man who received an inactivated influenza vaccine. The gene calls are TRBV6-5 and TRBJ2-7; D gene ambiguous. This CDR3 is CASSYGFSSYEQYF. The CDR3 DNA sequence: TGTGCCAGCAGTTACGGATTTAGCTCCTACGAGCAGTACTTC.